The next 25 T cell receptor beta chains were all read from a single sample in a study of Ad26.COV2.S vaccination and SARS-CoV-2 variants. Here immunoSEQ multiplex PCR was the method, and the copy in TCRdb shows in-frame clones only, minus some. The repertoire holds approximately 500,000 clones, with around 90% as singletons. Treatment of the sample: roughly 20 received Ad26.COV2.S at low or high dose, single or two shots; about 5 received placebo; per-sample allocation not given. Sampling occurred on day 63 after the first vaccine or placebo injection. The sample consisted of peripheral blood, taken in a trial of Ad26.COV2.S vaccine versus placebo. The receptors were gathered from a person aged 18-65 years who received the Ad26.COV2.S COVID-19 vaccine or a placebo.

Concerning this clone itself: Other DNA variants within this sample encode the same CDR3. This chain uses TRBV11-3 with TRBJ2-5; 9 bases line up with TRBD1. This CDR3 has 13 residues. Germline assignment: CDR1 SGHNT and CDR2 YENEEA. The J segment lost 5 bases and the V segment lost 4 bases, leaving 2 bases of the junction unmatched. CDR3 loop: CASSSGTGETQYF. The CDR3, as DNA: TGTGCCAGCAGCTCCGGGACAGGGGAGACCCAGTACTTC.

The gene calls are TRBV28 and TRBJ1-4; TRBD1 might be the D (5 bases). This CDR3 comprises 14 residues. V was pared by 5 bases and J by 9 bases, with 16 bases between. CDR1 and CDR2 from the germline V gene are MDHEN and SYDVKM. DNA for the CDR3: TGTGCCAGCAGTACCGGACTCGGGGGGAAAAAACTGTTTTTT. It specifies CASSTGLGGKKLFF.

This clone was seen a single time. V and J are TRBV7-3 and TRBJ2-1, with TRBD2 identical over 9 bases. This CDR3 has 16 amino acids. J lost 8 bases, V lost 0 bases, and 8 bases had no gene match. Looked up from germline, CDR1 is SGHTA and CDR2 is FQGTGA. As DNA, the CDR3 is TGTGCCAGCAGCTTAACGGCCCTAGCGGGATTCGATGAGCAGTTCTTC. Its protein product is CASSLTALAGFDEQFF.

The chain recombines TRBV6-5 with TRBJ2-2; maybe TRBD2 (6 bases). The length of the CDR3 is 14 residues. V lost 8 bases, J lost 3 bases, and 13 bases lay in between. The germline V gene has CDR1 MNHEY and CDR2 SVGAGI. The CDR3 spells CASGKEGDTGELFF. The CDR3 nucleotides are TGTGCCAGCGGCAAGGAGGGAGACACCGGGGAGCTGTTTTTT.

This clone occurred once. V usage is TRBV4-2 and J usage is TRBJ2-7; 9 bases align to TRBD1. CDR1 and CDR2 from the germline V gene are LGHNA and YNFKEQ. The CDR3 consists of 18 residues. V shed 0 bases and J 1 base; nucleotides not matched to a gene: 10. The CDR3 is CASSQDLPGQGMSYEQYF. In nucleotides, the CDR3 is TGTGCCAGCAGCCAAGACTTACCGGGACAGGGAATGTCCTACGAGCAGTACTTC.

The chain links TRBV24-1 to TRBJ2-3, with D perhaps matching TRBD1 or TRBD2 (5 bases each). Germline assignment: CDR1 KGHDR and CDR2 SFDVKD. V gave up 9 bases and J gave up 6 bases, with 9 bases separating them. This CDR3 is 11 amino acids long. The CDR3 DNA is TGTGCCACCGCCTGGGGGGATACGCAGTATTTT. It is translated as CATAWGDTQYF.

The chain links TRBV6-5 to TRBJ1-5, with D hard to call. The V gene's germline CDR1 is MNHEY and CDR2 SVGAGI. The CDR3 consists of 12 residues. V was trimmed by 4 bases and J by 6 bases, leaving 7 bases between them. The CDR3, as DNA: TGTGCCAGCAGTTCTAATCCTCAGCCCCAGCATTTT. Its translation: CASSSNPQPQHF.

The V and J genes are TRBV30 and TRBJ2-4; 7 bases line up with TRBD1. V was clipped by 1 base and J by 13 bases; unmatched bases: 4. The CDR3 sequence is 11 residues long. Germline assignment: CDR1 GTSNPN and CDR2 SVGIG (reference sequence). The CDR3 sequence is CAWSGQGPQYF. The CDR3 DNA reads TGTGCCTGGAGTGGACAGGGTCCCCAGTACTTC.

J is TRBJ2-2 and V is TRBV7-6; no reliable D call. The V and J ends lost 2 bases and 6 bases respectively, with 4 bases between them. CDR1 and CDR2 from the germline V gene are SGHVS and FNYEAQ. The length of the CDR3 is 12 residues. The CDR3 coding sequence is TGTGCCAGCAGCTTATCTTCCGGGGAGCTGTTTTTT. Translating it yields CASSLSSGELFF.

V and J are TRBV10-3 and TRBJ2-2; 10 bases align to TRBD1. V lost 10 bases, J lost 5 bases, and 7 bases stayed unmatched. CDR3 length equals 14 residues. Looked up from germline, CDR1 is ENHRY and CDR2 is SYGVKD. CDR3 bases: TGTGCCACCACAGGGACAGGGGTTACCGGGGAGCTGTTTTTT. This gives the protein CATTGTGVTGELFF.

This chain connects TRBV27 to TRBJ2-1, with 7 bases matching TRBD1. Germline V CDR1 and CDR2: MNHEY, SMNVEV (reference sequence). V lost 3 bases, J lost 4 bases, and 6 bases stayed unmatched. This CDR3 has 15 residues. In DNA form, the CDR3 reads TGTGCCAGCAGTTTGGCCCAGGGGGTATACAATGAGCAGTTCTTC. Its translation: CASSLAQGVYNEQFF.

V usage is TRBV3-1 (or the pseudogene TRBV3-2) and J usage is TRBJ2-7, with 8 positions matching TRBD1. From germline, CDR1 is LGHDT and CDR2 YNNKEL (reference sequence). J gave up 3 bases and V 3 bases, and 7 bases lay outside the gene matches. The CDR3 sequence is 15 residues long. DNA of the CDR3: TGTGCCAGCAGCCACAGGGGGCGAATCGGCTACGAGCAGTACTTC. This encodes CASSHRGRIGYEQYF.

The chain has TRBV19 and TRBJ1-2, with a tentative D call TRBD1 (6 bases). This CDR3 contains 14 residues. Germline assignment: CDR1 LNHDA and CDR2 SQIVND (reference sequence). V shed 6 bases and J shed 3 bases, with 14 bases lying between them. The CDR3 DNA sequence: TGTGCCAGTAGCCTTACAGGGTATTACTATGGCTACACCTTC. Protein product: CASSLTGYYYGYTF.

V is TRBV3-1 (or the pseudogene TRBV3-2) and J is TRBJ2-7; 14 nucleotides align to TRBD2. CDR3 length: 15 residues. Germline CDR1 and CDR2: LGHDT and YNNKEL (reference sequence). V lost 5 bases and J lost 6; bases outside the gene matches: 6. CDR3 DNA sequence: TGTGCCAGCAGCTTAAGACTAGCGGGAGGGGCCGAGCAGTACTTC. This encodes CASSLRLAGGAEQYF.

V usage is TRBV30 and J usage is TRBJ2-2; weak D call: TRBD2 (5 bases). Per germline, CDR1 GTSNPN and CDR2 SVGIG (reference sequence). The CDR3 consists of 16 residues. Deletions cut 8 bases from V and 3 bases from J, with 22 bases between. CDR3 residues: CAGDWRVLKYTGELFF. The CDR3 nucleotides read TGTGCCGGTGACTGGCGGGTCCTCAAGTACACCGGGGAGCTGTTTTTT.

V gene TRBV18 combines with J gene TRBJ2-3; D might be TRBD2 (5 bases). Germline V gene sequence: CDR1 KGHSH, CDR2 LQKENI. Trimming removed 0 bases from V and 3 bases from J, with 10 bases in between. The CDR3 totals 15 residues. CDR3 nucleotide sequence: TGTGCCAGCTCACCACCGGCAAGGGAGACAGATACGCAGTATTTT. This translates into CASSPPARETDTQYF.

The genes are TRBV7-2 and TRBJ2-1; D is ambiguous. CDR1 is SGHTA and CDR2 is FQGNSA in the germline V gene. Between the trimmed V and J ends, which lost 5 bases and 0 bases, there was a span of 8 bases. The CDR3 totals 14 residues. Here the CDR3 reads CASSLGSSYNEQFF. The CDR3 DNA is TGTGCCAGCAGCCTAGGAAGCTCCTACAATGAGCAGTTCTTC.

The CDR3 nucleotides read TGTGCCTGGATCGCAAACACTGAAGCTTTCTTT. It encodes CAWIANTEAFF. The gene calls are TRBV30 and TRBJ1-1, with unresolved D. V was pared by 4 bases and J by 2 bases, with 5 bases between. Germline V gene sequence: CDR1 GTSNPN, CDR2 SVGIG (reference sequence). This CDR3 comprises 11 residues.

J is TRBJ2-1 and V is TRBV6-5; 10 nucleotides line up with TRBD1. This CDR3 is built from 15 residues. Germline values: CDR1 MNHEY, CDR2 SVGAGI. V was clipped by 5 bases and J by 4 bases; unmatched bases: 5. The CDR3 region has the DNA TGTGCCAGCAGTCGACGACAGGGGGCTTACAATGAGCAGTTCTTC. This translates into CASSRRQGAYNEQFF.

V is TRBV20-1 and J is TRBJ1-2; D is uncertain. This CDR3 has 11 amino acids. Germline lookup yields CDR1 DFQATT and CDR2 SNEGSKA (reference sequence). V gave up 3 bases and J gave up 6 bases, with 8 bases separating them. The CDR3 region has the DNA TGCAGTGCTAGGGTCGGGAATGGCTACACCTTC. It is translated as CSARVGNGYTF.

With respect to this clone: This CDR3 is also generated by other DNA sequences in the sample. The V and J genes are TRBV12-3 or TRBV12-4 and TRBJ1-2; D unresolved. The CDR3 covers 12 residues. With 3 bases removed from V and 4 bases from J, the gap between germline ends came to 6 bases. The CDR3 sequence: CASSFAGYGYTF. As DNA, the CDR3 is TGTGCCAGCAGTTTTGCTGGCTATGGCTACACCTTC.

The chain employs TRBV5-1 and TRBJ2-7; TRBD2 aligns across 7 bases. The length of the CDR3 is 20 residues. With V trimmed by 5 bases and J by 0 bases, 23 bases remained unmatched. Germline V lookup: CDR1 SGHRS, CDR2 YFSETQ. CDR3 nucleotide sequence: TGCGCCAGCAGGGCGGGAGTCTTACTAGCAACAGAACCTAGCTCCTACGAGCAGTACTTC. Its protein is CASRAGVLLATEPSSYEQYF.

This chain links TRBV6-5 with TRBJ1-6; D uncertain. V shed 6 bases and J shed 5 bases, with 11 bases lying between them. The CDR3 has 14 amino acids. In germline, CDR1 is MNHEY, CDR2 SVGAGI. CDR3 sequence (DNA): TGTGCCAGCAGCGTTATTCGCGATAATTCACCCCTCCACTTT. Its protein product is CASSVIRDNSPLHF.

This clone was counted between two and nine times. The CDR3 sequence is CASSQDGAGGYEKLFF. The DNA of the CDR3 is TGTGCCAGCAGCCAAGATGGCGCAGGGGGTTATGAAAAACTGTTTTTT. V is TRBV4-2 and J is TRBJ1-4; 7 bases are a match to TRBD1. The CDR3 is made up of 16 amino acids. V gave up 0 bases and J gave up 6 bases; unmatched junction bases: 7. The V gene's germline CDR1 is LGHNA and CDR2 YNFKEQ.

The V call is TRBV7-2, the J call TRBJ1-2, with TRBD1 as a possible D gene (6 bases). The CDR3 has 16 residues. Looked up from germline, CDR1 is SGHTA and CDR2 is FQGNSA. Trimming stripped 5 bases from V and 2 bases from J, with 18 bases between. The CDR3, as DNA: TGTGCCAGCAGCCAGGCGGGGGCGGGGAAGAACTATGGCTACACCTTC. Translation gives CASSQAGAGKNYGYTF.